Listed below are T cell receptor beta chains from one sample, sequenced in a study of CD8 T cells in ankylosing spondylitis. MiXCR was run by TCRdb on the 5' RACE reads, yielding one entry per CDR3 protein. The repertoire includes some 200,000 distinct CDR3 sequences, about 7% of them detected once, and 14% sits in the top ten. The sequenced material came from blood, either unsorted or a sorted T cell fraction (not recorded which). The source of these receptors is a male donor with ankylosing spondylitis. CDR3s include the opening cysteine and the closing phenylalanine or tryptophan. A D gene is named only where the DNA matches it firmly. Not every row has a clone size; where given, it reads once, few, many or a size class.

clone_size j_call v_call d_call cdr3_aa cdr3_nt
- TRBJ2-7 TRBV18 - CASATPRPSYEQYF TGTGCCAGCGCTACTCCCAGACCCTCCTACGAGCAGTACTTC
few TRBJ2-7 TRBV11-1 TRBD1 CASSLPDRVAPPFSYEQYF TGTGCCAGCAGCCTCCCGGACAGGGTGGCACCCCCATTCTCCTACGAGCAGTACTTC
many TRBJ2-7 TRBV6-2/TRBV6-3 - CASSYGDGSSYEQYF TGTGCCAGCAGTTACGGGGACGGCTCCTCCTACGAGCAGTACTTC
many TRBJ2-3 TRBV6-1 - CASSQFAASTDTQYF TGTGCCAGCAGCCAGTTTGCAGCTAGCACAGATACGCAGTATTTT
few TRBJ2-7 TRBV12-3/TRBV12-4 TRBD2 CASSPAGETYEQYF TGTGCCAGCAGTCCGGCGGGGGAAACCTACGAGCAGTACTTC
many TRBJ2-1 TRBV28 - CASSSSPDKIVDEQFF TGTGCCAGCAGTTCCTCCCCGGACAAGATCGTCGATGAGCAGTTCTTC
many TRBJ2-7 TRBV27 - CASSFGQRPTTYEQYF TGTGCCAGCAGTTTCGGTCAGCGACCGACGACCTACGAGCAGTACTTC
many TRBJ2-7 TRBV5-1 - CASSLWASSYEQYF TGCGCCAGCAGCTTGTGGGCGTCCTCCTACGAGCAGTACTTC
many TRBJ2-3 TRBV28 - CASSGAGYSTDTQYF TGTGCCAGCAGTGGGGCGGGGTATAGCACAGATACGCAGTATTTT
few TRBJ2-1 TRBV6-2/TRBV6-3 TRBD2 CASSASSGYNEQFF TGTGCCAGCAGTGCCTCTAGCGGGTACAATGAGCAGTTCTTC
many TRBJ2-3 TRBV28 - CASSLDGRGDTQYF TGTGCCAGCAGTTTAGACGGACGCGGGGATACGCAGTATTTT
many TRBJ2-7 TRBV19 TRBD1 CATSGTGVSYEQYF TGTGCCACCTCGGGGACAGGGGTGTCCTACGAGCAGTACTTC
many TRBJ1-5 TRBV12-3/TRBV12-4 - CASSLQPYSNQPQHF TGTGCCAGCAGCCTACAGCCCTATAGCAATCAGCCCCAGCATTTT
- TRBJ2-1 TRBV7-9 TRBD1 CASSLSPGGANNEQFF TGTGCCAGCAGCTTGTCGCCAGGGGGCGCAAACAATGAGCAGTTCTTC
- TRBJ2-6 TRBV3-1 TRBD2 CASSLRRSGGFGANVLTF TGTGCCAGCAGCCTCCGGCGGAGCGGGGGGTTTGGGGCCAACGTCCTGACTTTC
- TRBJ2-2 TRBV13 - CASSMGTPNTGELFF TGTGCCAGCAGCATGGGGACACCGAACACCGGGGAGCTGTTTTTT
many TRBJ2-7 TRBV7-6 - CASSLGGYAYEQYF TGTGCCAGCAGCTTAGGGGGGTACGCCTACGAGCAGTACTTC
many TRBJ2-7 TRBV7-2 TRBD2 CASSFGLAGPGRSYEQYF TGTGCCAGCAGCTTCGGGCTAGCGGGACCGGGGAGGTCCTACGAGCAGTACTTC
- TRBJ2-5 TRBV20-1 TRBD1 CSARAPGQGQFGGRETQYF TGCAGTGCTAGGGCCCCGGGACAGGGACAGTTTGGAGGACGGGAGACCCAGTACTTC
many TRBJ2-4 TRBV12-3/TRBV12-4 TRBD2 CASSSTSGVAKNIQYF TGTGCCAGCAGCTCGACTAGCGGGGTAGCCAAAAACATTCAGTACTTC
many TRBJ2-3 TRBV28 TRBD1 CASSLGQGAWADTQYF TGTGCCAGCAGTTTAGGGCAGGGGGCTTGGGCAGATACGCAGTATTTT
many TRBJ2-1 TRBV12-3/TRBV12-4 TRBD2 CASTGRSSYNEQFF TGTGCCAGCACCGGGAGGAGCTCCTACAATGAGCAGTTCTTC
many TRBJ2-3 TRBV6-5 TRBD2 CASSYFAGGGDTQYF TGTGCCAGCAGTTACTTTGCGGGGGGGGGAGATACGCAGTATTTT
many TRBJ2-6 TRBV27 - CASSLVGAGANVLTF TGTGCCAGCAGTTTAGTGGGGGCTGGGGCCAACGTCCTGACTTTC
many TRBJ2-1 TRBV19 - CASSRSPWVQFF TGTGCCAGTAGTAGGAGTCCTTGGGTGCAGTTCTTC
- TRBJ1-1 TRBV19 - CASSARGGLAEAFF TGTGCCAGTAGTGCCCGTGGGGGGCTCGCTGAAGCTTTCTTT
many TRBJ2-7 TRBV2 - CASSNDPIRNSYEQYF TGTGCCAGCAGTAACGACCCAATTCGGAACTCCTACGAGCAGTACTTC
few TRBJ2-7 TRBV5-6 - CASSSTGNAYEQYF TGTGCCAGCAGCTCCACCGGGAATGCCTACGAGCAGTACTTC
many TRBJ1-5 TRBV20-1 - CSVKGWQPQHF TGCAGTGTTAAGGGGTGGCAGCCCCAGCATTTT
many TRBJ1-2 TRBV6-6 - CASTSGYGYTF TGTGCCAGCACTTCCGGGTATGGCTACACCTTC
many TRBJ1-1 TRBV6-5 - CASSYSSGSTTFEAFF TGTGCCAGCAGTTACTCGTCCGGGAGTACGACTTTTGAAGCTTTCTTT
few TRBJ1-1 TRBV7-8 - CASSLDGTPNTEAFF TGTGCCAGCAGCTTAGATGGGACACCGAACACTGAAGCTTTCTTT
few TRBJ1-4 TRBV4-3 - CASSQGPTGITNEKLFF TGCGCCAGCAGCCAAGGACCCACCGGGATAACTAATGAAAAACTGTTTTTT
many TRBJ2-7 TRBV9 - CASSASPGASSYEQYF TGTGCCAGCAGCGCCAGCCCAGGGGCCAGCTCCTACGAGCAGTACTTC
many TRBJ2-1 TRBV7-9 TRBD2 CASSPGGAREQFF TGTGCCAGCAGCCCGGGGGGGGCACGTGAGCAGTTCTTC
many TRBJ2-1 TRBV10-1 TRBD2 CASSDQAGGRNNEQFF TGCGCCAGCAGTGACCAAGCGGGAGGGCGGAACAATGAGCAGTTCTTC
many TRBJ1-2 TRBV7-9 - CASSNHSYTF TGTGCCAGCAGCAACCACAGCTACACCTTC
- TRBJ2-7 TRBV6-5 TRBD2 CASSYPAGLAGGWYEQYF TGTGCCAGCAGTTACCCCGCGGGACTAGCGGGAGGGTGGTACGAGCAGTACTTC
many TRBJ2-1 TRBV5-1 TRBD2 CASSLSLLAGSSYNEQFF TGCGCCAGCAGCTTGTCTCTCTTAGCGGGGAGCTCCTACAATGAGCAGTTCTTC
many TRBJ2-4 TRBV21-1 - CASSKEQVAKNIQYF TGTGCCAGCAGCAAAGAACAGGTAGCCAAAAACATTCAGTACTTC
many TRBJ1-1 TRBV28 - CASSRKVPQGNDTEAFF TGTGCCAGCAGCCGTAAAGTGCCCCAGGGTAATGACACTGAAGCTTTCTTT
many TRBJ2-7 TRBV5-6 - CASSFFTQSYEQYF TGTGCCAGCAGCTTTTTTACACAATCCTACGAGCAGTACTTC
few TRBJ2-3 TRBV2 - CASSRIMTDTQYF TGTGCCAGCAGTAGAATAATGACAGATACGCAGTATTTT
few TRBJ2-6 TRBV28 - CASSLGYSGANVLTF TGTGCCAGCAGTTTAGGGTACTCTGGGGCCAACGTCCTGACTTTC
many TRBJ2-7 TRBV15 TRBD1 CATSTGTGAGEQYF TGTGCCACCAGCACAGGGACAGGGGCTGGCGAGCAGTACTTC
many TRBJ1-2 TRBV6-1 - CASSRTSLQEIYGYTF TGTGCCAGCAGCCGCACCTCGTTACAGGAGATCTATGGCTACACCTTC
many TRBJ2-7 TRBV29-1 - CSVEEGQGYEQYF TGCAGCGTTGAAGAGGGGCAGGGCTACGAGCAGTACTTC
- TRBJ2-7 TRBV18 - CASSPPPSYEQYF TGTGCCAGCTCACCACCCCCTAGTTACGAGCAGTACTTC
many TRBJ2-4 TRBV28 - CASRSREQNIQYF TGTGCCAGCAGAAGCAGGGAACAAAACATTCAGTACTTC
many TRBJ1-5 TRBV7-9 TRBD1 CASSLVGTGDQPQHF TGTGCCAGCAGCTTAGTCGGGACAGGAGATCAGCCCCAGCATTTT
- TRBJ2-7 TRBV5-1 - CASRLDGPTSYEQYF TGCGCCAGCAGATTAGACGGGCCAACCTCCTACGAGCAGTACTTC